Presented here are 5 T cell receptor beta chains from one specimen sequenced in a study of T cell responses to AZD1222 COVID-19 vaccine (dated by TCRdb to the early 2020s). The protocol used for the library was the immunoSEQ multiplex PCR assay. In its TCRdb copy, this immuneACCESS table keeps in-frame sequences only and misses some clones. Where compared with another copy, unresolved V genes explain less than half of these, and the others have no known cause. The sample has over 120,000 clones on record, 80% to 90% of them singletons. The ten biggest clones cover around 8% of the sample. The time point tag for this specimen amounts to: baseline before first vaccination. The specimen was peripheral blood, collected on day 0 of AZD1222 vaccination. The receptors were gathered from an adult in good health.

By share, this clone ranks as medium-sized. The CDR3 protein is CASSPIQGNQPQHF. The DNA of the CDR3 is TGCGCCAGCAGCCCAATACAGGGGAATCAGCCCCAGCATTTT. This chain joins TRBV4-1 and TRBJ1-5, with 7 nucleotides matching TRBD1. Germline V gives CDR1 MGHRA, CDR2 YSYEKL. J gave up 4 bases and V 4 bases, and 4 bases lay outside the gene matches. The CDR3 covers 14 residues.

This chain uses TRBV3-1 (or the pseudogene TRBV3-2) with TRBJ1-2; TRBD1 aligns across 9 bases. This CDR3 has 17 residues. Germline V gene lookup returns CDR1 LGHDT and CDR2 YNNKEL (reference sequence). The V segment lost 1 base and the J segment 3 bases; nucleotides outside the gene matches: 9. For the CDR3, the DNA is TGTGCCAGCAGCCAAGGGGGTACAGGGGGCCCCTACTATGGCTACACCTTC. This gives the protein CASSQGGTGGPYYGYTF.

V is TRBV4-1 and J is TRBJ1-2, with TRBD1 as a possible D gene (6 bases). Germline lookup yields CDR1 MGHRA and CDR2 YSYEKL. This CDR3 region has 17 residues. Deletions cut 5 bases from V and 1 base from J, with 20 bases between. The CDR3 spells CASSGELTGEFNYGYTF. The CDR3 region has the DNA TGCGCCAGCAGCGGGGAATTGACAGGAGAGTTTAACTATGGCTACACCTTC.

The genes are TRBV7-6 and TRBJ1-2; a possible D gene is TRBD1 (5 bases). Germline V gene lookup returns CDR1 SGHVS and CDR2 FNYEAQ. Between the trimmed V and J ends, which lost 5 bases and 4 bases, there was a span of 11 bases. This CDR3 is 13 amino acids long. CDR3 sequence reads: CASSGGGGYGYTF. The CDR3 DNA reads TGTGCCAGCAGCGGAGGCGGGGGCTATGGCTACACCTTC.

The genes are TRBV3-1 (or the pseudogene TRBV3-2) and TRBJ1-6; no reliable D call. The CDR3 is 21 residues long. Germline lookup yields CDR1 LGHDT and CDR2 YNNKEL (reference sequence). V was pared by 0 bases and J by 0 bases, with 21 bases between. This CDR3 reads CASSQDHGRPSPSSYNSPLHF. CDR3 DNA: TGTGCCAGCAGCCAAGACCACGGACGGCCCTCTCCGAGCTCCTATAATTCACCCCTCCACTTT.